The 26 T cell receptor beta chains below all came from one sample that was sequenced in a study of early T cells in non-severe SARS-CoV-2 infection. TCRdb processed the 5' RACE reads anew with MiXCR; each CDR3 protein has one entry. The sample lists 45,000 to 60,000 distinct CDR3 sequences, less than 9.5% occurring once. This sample comprised whole blood, obtained at baseline. These receptors originate from an adult who was a healthcare worker with PCR-confirmed SARS-CoV-2 infection or an uninfected control (not recorded which).

The chain combines TRBV6-6 with TRBJ2-1; weak D call: TRBD1 (5 bases). The V end was cut by 6 bases, the J end by 0 bases, with 12 bases between. Germline values: CDR1 MNHNY, CDR2 SVGAGI (reference sequence). The CDR3 is made up of 15 amino acids. The CDR3, as DNA: TGTGCCAGCAGACTCGACAGCAGCTCCTACAATGAGCAGTTCTTC. Protein: CASRLDSSSYNEQFF.

This clonotype was observed a few times. This chain joins TRBV19 and TRBJ2-3; D could derive from TRBD1 or TRBD2 (5 bases each). The germline V gene has CDR1 LNHDA and CDR2 SQIVND (reference sequence). The CDR3 length is 13 residues. V was shortened by 7 bases and J by 4 bases, with 12 bases between the two germline ends. In DNA form, the CDR3 reads TGTGCCAGTAACGAACTGGGGGCAGATACGCAGTATTTT. As protein: CASNELGADTQYF.

V gene TRBV20-1 combines with J gene TRBJ2-1, with a possible D match to TRBD2 (6 bases). The CDR3 extends over 13 amino acids. V lost 0 bases to trimming and J lost 9 bases, with 12 bases between them. Germline V gene sequence: CDR1 DFQATT, CDR2 SNEGSKA (reference sequence). CDR3 sequence reads: CSARDLIGGEQFF. The DNA for the CDR3 is TGCAGTGCTAGAGATTTGATCGGGGGTGAGCAGTTCTTC.

The chain is built from TRBV12-3 or TRBV12-4 and TRBJ2-4; D may be TRBD2 (5 bases). This CDR3 is built from 18 residues. V was clipped by 4 bases and J by 0 bases, with 19 bases between them. The CDR3 coding sequence is TGTGCCAGCAGTTCTTACAGAGGGCGCACTATAGCCAAAAACATTCAGTACTTC. It specifies CASSSYRGRTIAKNIQYF.

This clonotype was found a few times. The chain combines TRBV6-6 with TRBJ2-7; 7 bases are shared with TRBD1. After removal of 5 bases from V and 6 bases from J, the junction contained 16 bases not matched to a gene. Per the germline V gene, CDR1 is MNHNY and CDR2 is SVGAGI (reference sequence). The CDR3 is 16 residues long. CDR3 in amino acids: CASSPTGVENGSEQYF. CDR3 nucleotide sequence: TGTGCCAGCAGTCCAACAGGGGTTGAAAATGGTAGCGAGCAGTACTTC.

The chain recombines TRBV12-3 or TRBV12-4 with TRBJ2-7; a weak D match, TRBD2 (5 bases). Trimming shortened V by 7 bases and J by 5 bases, and 21 bases separated the two germline ends. The CDR3 spans 15 residues. The CDR3 sequence is CASTLGPGGRDEQYF. CDR3 in DNA: TGTGCCAGCACCTTAGGGCCCGGTGGGCGGGACGAGCAGTACTTC.

The sample holds a few counts of this clonotype. The chain links TRBV5-4 to TRBJ2-6; D is ambiguous. The CDR3 is 13 amino acids. Germline CDR1 and CDR2: SGHNT and YYREEE (reference sequence). V was pared by 2 bases and J by 6 bases, with 6 bases between. The CDR3 DNA reads TGTGCCAGCAGCTTTGGGGAGGCCAACGTCCTGACTTTC. It codes for CASSFGEANVLTF. The full variable domain, rest sourced from reference TRBV5-4 and TRBJ2-6, is ETGVTQSPTHLIKTRGQQVTLRCSSQSGHNTVSWYQQALGQGPQFIFQYYREEENGRGNFPPRFSGLQFPNYSSELNVNALELDDSALYLCASSFGEANVLTFGAGSRLTVL.

This clonotype was counted only a few times. The chain employs TRBV3-1 and TRBJ1-1; D is possibly TRBD1 (5 bases). The germline V and J ends were trimmed by 4 bases and 3 bases, with 18 bases remaining between them. Germline V lookup: CDR1 LGHDT, CDR2 YNNKEL (reference sequence). This CDR3 region has 16 residues. The CDR3 DNA reads TGTGCCAGCAGCCCCCCCGTGCCCGGGGGGGACACTGAAGCTTTCTTT. Protein product: CASSPPVPGGDTEAFF.

There are many counts of this clonotype. The chain recombines TRBV16 with TRBJ2-1; possible D gene TRBD1, 5 bases. Trimming took off 0 bases at V and 4 bases at J, with 7 bases between the two ends. Germline CDR1 is KGHSY and CDR2 is FQNENV. This CDR3 comprises 14 residues. CDR3 in DNA: TGTGCCAGCAGCCAATCGGCAGGGTACAATGAGCAGTTCTTC. It codes for CASSQSAGYNEQFF. Drawing the rest from reference TRBV16 and TRBJ2-1, the complete variable domain is GEEVAQTPKHLVRGEGQKAKLYCAPIKGHSYVFWYQQVLKNEFKFLISFQNENVFDETGMPKERFSAKCLPNSPCSLEIQATKLEDSAVYFCASSQSAGYNEQFFGPGTRLTVL.

The chain employs TRBV2 and TRBJ2-7, with TRBD1 matching over 7 bases. V lost 3 bases and J lost 2; bases outside the gene matches: 1. Per germline, CDR1 SNHLY and CDR2 FYNNEI. This CDR3 contains 13 residues. CDR3 sequence reads: CASSEDRTYEQYF. The CDR3 bases are TGTGCCAGCAGTGAGGACAGGACCTACGAGCAGTACTTC. The entire variable domain, with the rest obtained from reference TRBV2 and TRBJ2-7, is as follows: EPEVTQTPSHQVTQMGQEVILRCVPISNHLYFYWYRQILGQKVEFLVSFYNNEISEKSEIFDDQFSVERPDGSNFTLKIRSTKLEDSAMYFCASSEDRTYEQYFGPGTRLTVT.

This clonotype was detected many times. The chain is built from TRBV20-1 and TRBJ2-2, with TRBD2 identical over 14 bases. The CDR3 has 16 amino acids. Losses at the gene ends were 0 bases for V and 3 bases for J; bases not matched to a gene: 0. Germline loops: CDR1 DFQATT, CDR2 SNEGSKA (reference sequence). The CDR3 reads CSAREGLAGDTGELFF. Written as DNA, the CDR3 is TGCAGTGCTAGAGAGGGACTAGCGGGAGACACCGGGGAGCTGTTTTTT.

This clonotype has only a few counts. The rearrangement links TRBV4-1 to TRBJ2-7; D not certain. The V end was cut by 2 bases, the J end by 4 bases, with 12 bases between. Germline V gives CDR1 MGHRA, CDR2 YSYEKL. There are 14 residues in the CDR3. CDR3 residues: CASSQSWAAYEQYF. The CDR3 DNA follows: TGCGCCAGCAGCCAATCCTGGGCCGCATACGAGCAGTACTTC.

J is TRBJ1-6 and V is TRBV6-1; D call uncertain. CDR3 length: 11 residues. V lost 3 bases to trimming and J lost 10 bases, with 4 bases between them. Germline V lookup: CDR1 MNHNS, CDR2 SASEGT. DNA for the CDR3: TGTGCCAGCAGTGATGTGTCACCCCTCCACTTT. This sequence encodes CASSDVSPLHF.

This clonotype was found a few times. This chain connects TRBV3-1 to TRBJ2-7; 10 positions match TRBD1. Germline assignment: CDR1 LGHDT and CDR2 YNNKEL (reference sequence). The CDR3 is made up of 15 amino acids. With 4 bases clipped from V and 5 bases from J, the junction kept 8 bases outside the gene matches. The CDR3: CASSPPGQGNHEQYF. In DNA form, the CDR3 reads TGTGCCAGCAGCCCTCCGGGACAGGGGAACCACGAGCAGTACTTC.

In this sample, this clonotype turned up a few times. CDR3: CASSTGTGRPGANVLTF. The DNA for the CDR3 is TGTGCCAGCAGTACCGGGACAGGCAGGCCTGGGGCCAACGTCCTGACTTTC. The V call is TRBV12-3 or TRBV12-4, the J call TRBJ2-6; 8 bases fit TRBD1. The length of the CDR3 is 17 residues. Losses at the gene ends were 5 bases for V and 2 bases for J; bases not matched to a gene: 8.

This sequence joins TRBV5-1 and TRBJ2-1; D uncertain. Germline-derived CDR1 and CDR2 are SGHRS and YFSETQ. V lost 5 bases, J lost 2 bases, and 11 bases lay in between. This CDR3 contains 14 residues. In DNA, the CDR3 is TGCGCCAGCAGTGGCCCAAGCACCTACAATGAGCAGTTCTTC. Its translation is CASSGPSTYNEQFF. Supplemented by reference TRBV5-1 and TRBJ2-1, the full variable domain reads KAGVTQTPRYLIKTRGQQVTLSCSPISGHRSVSWYQQTPGQGLQFLFEYFSETQRNKGNFPGRFSGRQFSNSRSEMNVSTLELGDSALYLCASSGPSTYNEQFFGPGTRLTVL.

This clonotype was counted only a few times. J is TRBJ2-7 and V is TRBV4-2; the D gene is possibly TRBD2 (5 bases). V was shortened by 0 bases and J by 2 bases, with 11 bases between the two germline ends. The CDR3 runs 15 residues. The germline gives CDR1 LGHNA, CDR2 YNFKEQ. The DNA for the CDR3 is TGTGCCAGCAGCCAAGAGCGGACTGCCACCTACGAGCAGTACTTC. This gives the protein CASSQERTATYEQYF.

This clonotype occurred many times. V gene TRBV20-1 combines with J gene TRBJ2-3; D may match TRBD1 or TRBD2 (5 bases each). The V gene lost 6 bases and the J gene lost 0 bases, with 16 bases spanning the gap. The CDR3 length is 15 residues. The V gene's germline CDR1 is DFQATT and CDR2 SNEGSKA (reference sequence). CDR3 residues: CSAPTGTLSTDTQYF. CDR3 nucleotides: TGCAGTGCACCAACCGGGACGCTGAGCACAGATACGCAGTATTTT.

This clonotype appeared a few times. The chain links TRBV6-1 to TRBJ2-3, with TRBD2 matching 9 bases. Germline V lookup: CDR1 MNHNS, CDR2 SASEGT. The CDR3 extends over 15 amino acids. V was pared by 7 bases and J by 2 bases, with 7 bases of the junction left unmatched. The CDR3 reads CASILAGAPTDTQYF. DNA of the CDR3: TGTGCCAGCATATTAGCGGGGGCCCCCACAGATACGCAGTATTTT.

This clonotype was seen repeatedly, ten times or more. This chain links TRBV5-1 with TRBJ2-5; D gene unclear. Germline V gene data show CDR1 as SGHRS and CDR2 as YFSETQ. There are 15 residues in the CDR3. Trimming removed 0 bases from V and 4 bases from J, with 13 bases in between. The CDR3 DNA sequence: TGCGCCAGCAGCTTGGCTGCGCAAGAGAGAGAGACCCAGTACTTC. Translation: CASSLAAQERETQYF.

In this sample, this clonotype turned up a few times. This chain uses TRBV29-1 with TRBJ1-1; TRBD1 matches at 8 bases. Germline trimming cut 6 bases from V and 1 base from J; bases unmatched to any gene: 4. Germline V gives CDR1 SQVTM, CDR2 ANQGSEA. The CDR3 spans 13 residues. CDR3 residues: CSVPGQGNTEAFF. The CDR3 region has the DNA TGCAGCGTGCCTGGACAGGGGAACACTGAAGCTTTCTTT.

This clonotype was observed many times. V is TRBV7-6 and J is TRBJ1-1, with 9 bases lining up with TRBD1. From germline, CDR1 is SGHVS and CDR2 FNYEAQ. With V trimmed by 5 bases and J by 3 bases, 7 bases remained unmatched. This CDR3 contains 15 residues. The CDR3 region is CASSQWTGADTEAFF. The DNA for the CDR3 is TGTGCCAGCAGCCAGTGGACAGGGGCGGACACTGAAGCTTTCTTT.

This clonotype came up many times. The gene calls are TRBV7-9 and TRBJ2-3; D remains ambiguous. The CDR3 loop spans 12 amino acids. Germline values: CDR1 SEHNR, CDR2 FQNEAQ (reference sequence). Trimming took 4 bases from V and 4 from J, leaving 6 bases between them. The CDR3 reads CASSSPADTQYF. The CDR3 DNA is TGTGCCAGCAGCTCGCCAGCAGATACGCAGTATTTT.

The chain carries TRBV20-1 and TRBJ1-5, with D unclear. Germline V gives CDR1 DFQATT, CDR2 SNEGSKA (reference sequence). The CDR3 extends over 13 amino acids. Trimming stripped 3 bases from V and 3 bases from J, with 9 bases between. CDR3 protein: CSASPTANQPQHF. The CDR3 DNA sequence: TGCAGTGCTAGTCCCACGGCCAATCAGCCCCAGCATTTT.

The genes are TRBV5-1 and TRBJ2-1, with D hard to call. The CDR3 runs 13 residues. Germline V gene sequence: CDR1 SGHRS, CDR2 YFSETQ. The V end lost 4 bases, the J end lost 10 bases, and 15 bases lay between the germline ends. DNA for the CDR3: TGCGCCAGCAGCCGAGACTTCTCGCAGGAGCAGTTCTTC. It encodes CASSRDFSQEQFF.

This clonotype has only a few counts. The genes are TRBV27 and TRBJ2-7, with D unclear. The germline V gene has CDR1 MNHEY and CDR2 SMNVEV (reference sequence). V was pared by 6 bases and J by 4 bases, with 16 bases between. The CDR3 consists of 14 residues. The DNA of the CDR3 is TGTGCCAGCAGCCCATATTCCCCCCAGTACGAGCAGTACTTC. Amino acid sequence: CASSPYSPQYEQYF.